Reported below is one TCR beta chain. Its recognized antigen is unknown. These data belong to a study of T cells expressing NK-cell markers (TCRdb year 2020). With respect to the entire study: In sorted CD3+CD56+NKG2C+, CD3+CD56+NKG2C- and CD3+CD56-NKG2C+ T-cell subsets from several donors, TCR beta-chain repertoires were profiled. Among the eight sequenced donors, seven were HCMV-seropositive and one was HCMV-seronegative. The eight sequenced donors were randomly selected healthy volunteers, three men and five women. Libraries were sequenced as 2 x 150 bp reads on Illumina HiSeq 2000/2500, MiSeq or NextSeq.

Findings and caveats that apply to the study as a whole: It remained unclear whether the expanded NKG2C-expressing T cell clones were specific for HCMV antigens. In over 5 donors, the dominant CD3+CD56+NKG2C+ clonotypes were among the top 10 CD8+ clonotypes and accounted for roughly 1.0-7.5% of CD8+ T cells. Those dominant clonotypes were again the most abundant among CD3+CD56-NKG2C+ cells in several donors, at roughly 28.3-65%.

Reads for this sample came from an Illumina HiSeq 2000. TCR beta cDNA libraries were prepared using 5'RACE template switching, which introduced a universal primer site and unique molecular identifiers. Synthesis of cDNA was primed from the TCR beta constant segment and was followed by two consecutive PCR amplification steps. In the original analysis: MIGEC handled demultiplexing of the reads and grouping by UMI, while MiTCR was used to assemble and quantify clonotypes. Only TCR cDNA sequences supported by at least two reads were kept to exclude erroneous sequences. The tcR package was used for downstream repertoire analysis, with clonotypes matched between fractions based on CDR3 nucleotide sequence plus V segment. VDJmatch was used to annotate antigen specificity against VDJdb, with one amino acid substitution in CDR3 permitted. Through TCRdb reprocessing, the reads give one entry per CDR3 protein sequence; DNA is omitted. Here the V and J calls rest on TCRdb's processing, not on the authors' analysis. The sample table holds 440,000 or so distinct CDR3 sequences. 7.3% of the sample belongs to the ten largest clones.

A commercial ELISA kit detecting HCMV-specific IgG in serum was used to determine HCMV serostatus. Peripheral blood mononuclear cells were isolated from blood by Ficoll density gradient centrifugation. CDR1 MDHEN and CDR2 SYDVKM are derived from the germline V gene. The CDR3 covers 15 residues, taking in both the cysteine and the phenylalanine. No DNA is given. The material sequenced was blood T cells: a sorted CD56 or NKG2C T cell subset, CD4+ or CD8+ T cells, or bulk PBMC T cells (not recorded which). The chain joins TRBV28 to TRBJ2-1; the TRBD2 assignment by TCRdb is unverifiable without DNA. This clonotype was obtained from a woman aged 18 to 69 in good health. The CDR3 reads CASSSVREPNNEQFF.